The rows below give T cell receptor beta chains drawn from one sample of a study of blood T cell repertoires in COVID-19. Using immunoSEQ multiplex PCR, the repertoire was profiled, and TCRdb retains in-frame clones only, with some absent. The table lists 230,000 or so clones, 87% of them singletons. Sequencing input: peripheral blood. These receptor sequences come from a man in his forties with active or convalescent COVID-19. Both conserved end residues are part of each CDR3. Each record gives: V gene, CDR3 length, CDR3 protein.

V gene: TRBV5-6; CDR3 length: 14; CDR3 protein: CASSPGRGDYGYTF
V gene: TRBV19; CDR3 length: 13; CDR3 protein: CASSITDTGELFF
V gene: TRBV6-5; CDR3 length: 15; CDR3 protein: CASSSGLDTADTQYF
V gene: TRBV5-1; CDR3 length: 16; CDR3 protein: CASSPRWGTGEHEQYF
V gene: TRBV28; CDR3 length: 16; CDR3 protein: CASSLNGQGGLSGYTF
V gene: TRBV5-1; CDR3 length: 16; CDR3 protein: CASSPLAGTGTGELFF
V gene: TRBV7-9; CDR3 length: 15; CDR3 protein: CASSRVAGWTGELFF
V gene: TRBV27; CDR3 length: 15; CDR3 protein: CASSNTASVSYEQYF
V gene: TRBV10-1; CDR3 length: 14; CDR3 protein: CASSDGRGNSPLHF
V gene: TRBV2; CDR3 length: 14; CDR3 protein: CASSVIRGQTEAFF
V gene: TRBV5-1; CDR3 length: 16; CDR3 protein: CASSLAGRAQGEKLFF
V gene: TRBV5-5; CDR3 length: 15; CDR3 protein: CASSTSSGKYNEQFF
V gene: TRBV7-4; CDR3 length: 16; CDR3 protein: CASSLGTSGSPYEQYF
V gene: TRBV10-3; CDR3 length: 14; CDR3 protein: CAISTSGGRQPQHF
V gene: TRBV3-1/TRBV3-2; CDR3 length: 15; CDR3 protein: CASSLRGAGDYEQYF
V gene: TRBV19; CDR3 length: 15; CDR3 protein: CASIGPGTASYEQYF
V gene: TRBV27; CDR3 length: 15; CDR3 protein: CASRTDRYSNQPQHF
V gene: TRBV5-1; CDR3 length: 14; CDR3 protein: CASSLEGPEGGYTF
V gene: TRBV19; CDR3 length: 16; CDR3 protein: CASTTGLAGSTDTQYF
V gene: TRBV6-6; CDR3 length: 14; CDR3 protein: CASSYSAEDYGYTF
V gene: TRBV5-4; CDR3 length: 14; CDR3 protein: CASSFIGGSYEQYF
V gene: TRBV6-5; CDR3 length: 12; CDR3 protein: CASMADGQAQHF
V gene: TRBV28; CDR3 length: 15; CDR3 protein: CASSLGQVNTGELFF
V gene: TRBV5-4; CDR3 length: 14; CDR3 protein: CASSSTGEWSKAFF
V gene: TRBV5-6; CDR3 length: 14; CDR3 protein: CASTLAGLDTEAFF
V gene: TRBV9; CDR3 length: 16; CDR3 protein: CASSIVGGYSTDTQYF
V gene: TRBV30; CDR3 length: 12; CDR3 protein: CAWEGQGYEQYF
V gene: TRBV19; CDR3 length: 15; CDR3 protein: CASSITGYWSYEQYF
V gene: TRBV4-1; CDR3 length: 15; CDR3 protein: CASSQEELAGDTQYF
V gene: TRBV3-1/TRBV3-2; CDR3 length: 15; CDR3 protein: CASSPAGELYNEQFF
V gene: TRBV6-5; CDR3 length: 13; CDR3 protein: CASRPTSFLSYTF
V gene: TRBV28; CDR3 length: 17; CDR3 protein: CASSLRKTAGLNEKLFF
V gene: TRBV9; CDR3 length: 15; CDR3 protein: CASSVGTGGSNEQYF